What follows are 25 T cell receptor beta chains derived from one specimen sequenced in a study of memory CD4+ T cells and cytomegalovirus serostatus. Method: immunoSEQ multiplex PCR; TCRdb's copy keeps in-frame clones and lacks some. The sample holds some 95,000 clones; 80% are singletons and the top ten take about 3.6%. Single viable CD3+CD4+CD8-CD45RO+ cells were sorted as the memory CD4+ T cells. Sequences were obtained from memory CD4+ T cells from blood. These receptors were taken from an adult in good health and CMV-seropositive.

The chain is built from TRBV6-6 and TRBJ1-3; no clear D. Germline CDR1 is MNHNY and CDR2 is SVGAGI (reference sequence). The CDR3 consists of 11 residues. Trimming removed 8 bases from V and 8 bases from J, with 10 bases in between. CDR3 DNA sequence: TGTGCCAGCGCCGCGGCGTACACCATATATTTT. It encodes CASAAAYTIYF.

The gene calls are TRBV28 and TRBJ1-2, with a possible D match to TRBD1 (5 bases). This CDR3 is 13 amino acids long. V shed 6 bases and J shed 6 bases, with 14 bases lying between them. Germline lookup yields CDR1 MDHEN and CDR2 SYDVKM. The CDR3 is CASSLGGADGYTF. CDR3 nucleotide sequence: TGTGCCAGCAGCCTGGGAGGGGCGGATGGCTACACCTTC.

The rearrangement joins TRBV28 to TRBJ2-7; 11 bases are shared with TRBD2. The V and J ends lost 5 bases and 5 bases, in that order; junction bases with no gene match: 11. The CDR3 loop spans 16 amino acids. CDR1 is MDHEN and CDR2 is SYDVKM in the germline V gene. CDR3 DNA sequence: TGTGCCAGCAGTCCCCCTAGCGGGAGGCCCCACCACGAGCAGTACTTC. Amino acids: CASSPPSGRPHHEQYF.

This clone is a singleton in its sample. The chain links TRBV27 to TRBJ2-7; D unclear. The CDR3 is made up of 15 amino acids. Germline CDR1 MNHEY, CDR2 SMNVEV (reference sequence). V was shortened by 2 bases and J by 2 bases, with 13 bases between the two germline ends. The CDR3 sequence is CASSLRVSSTYEQYF. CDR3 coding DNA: TGTGCCAGCAGTTTACGAGTTAGCAGTACCTACGAGCAGTACTTC.

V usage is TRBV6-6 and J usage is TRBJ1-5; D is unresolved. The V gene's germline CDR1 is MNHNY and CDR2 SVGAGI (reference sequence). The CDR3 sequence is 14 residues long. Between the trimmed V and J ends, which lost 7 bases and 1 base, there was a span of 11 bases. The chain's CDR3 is CASTAASSNQPQHF. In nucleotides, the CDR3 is TGTGCCAGCACGGCCGCTAGCAGCAATCAGCCCCAGCATTTT.

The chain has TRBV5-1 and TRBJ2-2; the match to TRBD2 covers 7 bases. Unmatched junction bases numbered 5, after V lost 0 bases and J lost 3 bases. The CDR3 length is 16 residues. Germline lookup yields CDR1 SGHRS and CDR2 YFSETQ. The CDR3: CASSLGGGPDTGELFF. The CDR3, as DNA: TGCGCCAGCAGCTTGGGGGGGGGTCCCGACACCGGGGAGCTGTTTTTT. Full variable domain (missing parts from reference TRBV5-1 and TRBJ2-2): KAGVTQTPRYLIKTRGQQVTLSCSPISGHRSVSWYQQTPGQGLQFLFEYFSETQRNKGNFPGRFSGRQFSNSRSEMNVSTLELGDSALYLCASSLGGGPDTGELFFGEGSRLTVL.

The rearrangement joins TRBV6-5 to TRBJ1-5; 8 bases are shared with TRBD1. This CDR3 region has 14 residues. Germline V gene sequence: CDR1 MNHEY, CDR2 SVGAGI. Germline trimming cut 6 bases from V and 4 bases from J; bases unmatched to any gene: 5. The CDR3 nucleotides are TGTGCCAGCAGCCGTCAGGGGGCTAATCAGCCCCAGCATTTT. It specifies CASSRQGANQPQHF.

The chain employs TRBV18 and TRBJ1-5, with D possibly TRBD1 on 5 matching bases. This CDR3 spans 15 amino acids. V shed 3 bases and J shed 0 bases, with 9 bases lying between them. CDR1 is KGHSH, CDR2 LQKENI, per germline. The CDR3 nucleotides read TGTGCCAGCTCACCTGACGGACATAGCAATCAGCCCCAGCATTTT. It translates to CASSPDGHSNQPQHF.

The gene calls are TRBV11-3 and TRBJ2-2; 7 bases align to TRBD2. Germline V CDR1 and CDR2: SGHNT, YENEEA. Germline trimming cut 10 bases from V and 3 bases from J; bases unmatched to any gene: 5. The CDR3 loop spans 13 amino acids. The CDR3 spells CATAREHTGELFF. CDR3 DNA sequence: TGTGCCACCGCGCGGGAGCACACCGGGGAGCTGTTTTTT.

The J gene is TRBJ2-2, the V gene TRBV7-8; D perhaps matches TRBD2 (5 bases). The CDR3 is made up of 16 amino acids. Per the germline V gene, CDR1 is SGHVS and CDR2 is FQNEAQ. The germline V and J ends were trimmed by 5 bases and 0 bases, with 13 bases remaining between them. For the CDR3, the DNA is TGTGCCAGCAGCGTTCTGCGGGTCGCGAACACCGGGGAGCTGTTTTTT. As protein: CASSVLRVANTGELFF.

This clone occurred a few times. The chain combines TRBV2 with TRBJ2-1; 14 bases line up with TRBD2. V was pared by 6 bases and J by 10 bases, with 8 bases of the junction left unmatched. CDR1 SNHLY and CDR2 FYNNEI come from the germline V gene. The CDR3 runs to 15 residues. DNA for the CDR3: TGTGCCAGCAGCTCGGGACTAGCGGGAGTTAGAGAGCAGTTCTTC. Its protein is CASSSGLAGVREQFF. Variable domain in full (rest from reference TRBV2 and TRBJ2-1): EPEVTQTPSHQVTQMGQEVILRCVPISNHLYFYWYRQILGQKVEFLVSFYNNEISEKSEIFDDQFSVERPDGSNFTLKIRSTKLEDSAMYFCASSSGLAGVREQFFGPGTRLTVL.

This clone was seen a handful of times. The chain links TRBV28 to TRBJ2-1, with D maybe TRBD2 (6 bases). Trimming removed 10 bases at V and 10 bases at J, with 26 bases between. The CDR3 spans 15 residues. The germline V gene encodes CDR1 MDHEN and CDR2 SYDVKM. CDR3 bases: TGTGCCACCGGGGGTTCGGACCGACTGGTGGGAGAGCAGTTCTTC. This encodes CATGGSDRLVGEQFF.

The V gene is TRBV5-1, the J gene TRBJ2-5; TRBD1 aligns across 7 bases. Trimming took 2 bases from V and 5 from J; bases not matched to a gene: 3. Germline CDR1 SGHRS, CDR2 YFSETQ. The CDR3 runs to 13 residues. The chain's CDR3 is CASSLRGRETQYF. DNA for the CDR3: TGCGCCAGCAGCTTAAGGGGGCGGGAGACCCAGTACTTC.

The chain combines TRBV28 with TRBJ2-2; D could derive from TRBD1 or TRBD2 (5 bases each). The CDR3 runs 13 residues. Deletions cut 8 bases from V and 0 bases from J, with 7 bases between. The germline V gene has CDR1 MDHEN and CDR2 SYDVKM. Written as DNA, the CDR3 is TGTGCCAGCGAGGGGTCGAACACCGGGGAGCTGTTTTTT. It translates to CASEGSNTGELFF.

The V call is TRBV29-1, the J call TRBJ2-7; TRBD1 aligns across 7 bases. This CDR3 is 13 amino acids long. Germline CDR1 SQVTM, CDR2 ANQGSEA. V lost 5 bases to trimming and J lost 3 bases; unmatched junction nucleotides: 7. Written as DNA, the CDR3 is TGCAGCGTTATGGGGACAGCTCACTACGAGCAGTACTTC. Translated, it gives CSVMGTAHYEQYF.

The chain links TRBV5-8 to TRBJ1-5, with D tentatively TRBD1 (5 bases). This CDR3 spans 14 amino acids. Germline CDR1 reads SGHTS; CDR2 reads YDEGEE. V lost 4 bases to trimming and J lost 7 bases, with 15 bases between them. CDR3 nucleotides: TGTGCCAGCAGCCTGGGACGCCGTGGGCAGCCCCAGCATTTT. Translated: CASSLGRRGQPQHF.

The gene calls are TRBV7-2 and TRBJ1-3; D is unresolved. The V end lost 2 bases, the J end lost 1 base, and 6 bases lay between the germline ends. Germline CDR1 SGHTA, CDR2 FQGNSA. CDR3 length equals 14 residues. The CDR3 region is CASSLSSSGNTIYF. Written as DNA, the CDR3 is TGTGCCAGCAGCTTAAGCAGTTCTGGAAACACCATATATTTT. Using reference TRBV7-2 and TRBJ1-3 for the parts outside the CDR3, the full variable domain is GAGVSQSPSNKVTEKGKDVELRCDPISGHTALYWYRQSLGQGLEFLIYFQGNSAPDKSGLPSDRFSAERTGGSVSTLTIQRTQQEDSAVYLCASSLSSSGNTIYFGEGSWLTVV.

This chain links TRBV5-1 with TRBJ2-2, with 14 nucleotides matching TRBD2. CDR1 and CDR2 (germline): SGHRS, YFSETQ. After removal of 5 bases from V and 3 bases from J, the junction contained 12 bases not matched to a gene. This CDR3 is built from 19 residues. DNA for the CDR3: TGCGCCAGCAGAGAGACTAGCGGGAGGGCCGGTTATGACACCGGGGAGCTGTTTTTT. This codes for CASRETSGRAGYDTGELFF.

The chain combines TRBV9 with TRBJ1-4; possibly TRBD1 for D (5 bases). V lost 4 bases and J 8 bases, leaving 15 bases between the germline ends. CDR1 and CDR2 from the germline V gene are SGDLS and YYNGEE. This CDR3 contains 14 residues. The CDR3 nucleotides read TGTGCCAGCAGCCTTGGGACGGGGAGCGAAAAACTGTTTTTT. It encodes CASSLGTGSEKLFF.

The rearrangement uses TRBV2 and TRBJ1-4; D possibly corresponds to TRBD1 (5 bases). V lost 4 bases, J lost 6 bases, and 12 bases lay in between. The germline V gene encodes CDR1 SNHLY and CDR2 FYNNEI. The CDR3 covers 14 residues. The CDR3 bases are TGTGCCAGCAGTGCGTGGAGGGGCGATGAAAAACTGTTTTTT. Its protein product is CASSAWRGDEKLFF.

DNA of the CDR3: TGTGCCAGCAGCACGGGACTAGCGGGAAGTACCGGGGAGCTGTTTTTT. Translation gives CASSTGLAGSTGELFF. The J gene is TRBJ2-2, the V gene TRBV5-4; 13 nucleotides line up with TRBD2. Per the germline V gene, CDR1 is SGHNT and CDR2 is YYREEE (reference sequence). V dropped 4 bases and J dropped 5; count of bases not matched to a gene: 5. The CDR3 loop spans 16 amino acids.

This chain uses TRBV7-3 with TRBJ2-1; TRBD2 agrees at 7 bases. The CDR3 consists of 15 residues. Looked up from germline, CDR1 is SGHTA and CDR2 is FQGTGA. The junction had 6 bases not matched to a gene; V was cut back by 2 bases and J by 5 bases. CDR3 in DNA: TGTGCCAGCAGCTTATGGGCTAGCGGTCACAATGAGCAGTTCTTC. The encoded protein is CASSLWASGHNEQFF.

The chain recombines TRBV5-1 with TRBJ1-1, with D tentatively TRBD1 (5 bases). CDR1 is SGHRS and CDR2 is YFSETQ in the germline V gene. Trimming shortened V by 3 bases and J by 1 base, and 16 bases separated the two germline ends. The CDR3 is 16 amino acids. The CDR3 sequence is CASSSGGTLWNTEAFF. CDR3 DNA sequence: TGCGCCAGCAGCTCCGGGGGTACCTTATGGAACACTGAAGCTTTCTTT. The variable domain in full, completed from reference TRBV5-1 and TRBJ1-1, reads KAGVTQTPRYLIKTRGQQVTLSCSPISGHRSVSWYQQTPGQGLQFLFEYFSETQRNKGNFPGRFSGRQFSNSRSEMNVSTLELGDSALYLCASSSGGTLWNTEAFFGQGTRLTVV.

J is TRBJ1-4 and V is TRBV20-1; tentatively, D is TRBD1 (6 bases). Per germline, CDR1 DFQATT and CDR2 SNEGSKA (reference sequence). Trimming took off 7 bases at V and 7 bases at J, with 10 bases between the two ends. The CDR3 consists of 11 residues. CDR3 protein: CSVGGLEKLFF. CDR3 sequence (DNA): TGCAGTGTAGGGGGGCTTGAAAAACTGTTTTTT.

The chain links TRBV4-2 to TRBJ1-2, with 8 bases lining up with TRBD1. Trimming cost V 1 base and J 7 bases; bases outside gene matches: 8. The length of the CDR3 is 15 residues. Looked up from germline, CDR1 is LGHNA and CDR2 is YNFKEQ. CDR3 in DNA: TGTGCCAGCAGCCAAGTAGGCCAGGGGGCGGGTGGCTACACCTTC. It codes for CASSQVGQGAGGYTF.